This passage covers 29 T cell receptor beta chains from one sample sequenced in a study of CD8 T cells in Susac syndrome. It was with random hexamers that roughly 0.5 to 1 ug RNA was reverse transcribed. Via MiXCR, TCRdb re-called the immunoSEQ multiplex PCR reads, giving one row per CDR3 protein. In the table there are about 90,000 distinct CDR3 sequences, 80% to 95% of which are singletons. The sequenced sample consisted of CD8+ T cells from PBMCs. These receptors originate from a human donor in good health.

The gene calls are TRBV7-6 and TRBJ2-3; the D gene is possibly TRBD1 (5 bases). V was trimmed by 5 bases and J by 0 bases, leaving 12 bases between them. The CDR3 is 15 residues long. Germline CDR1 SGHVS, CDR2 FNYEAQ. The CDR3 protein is CASSDRFTSTDTQYF. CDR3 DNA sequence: TGTGCCAGCAGCGACAGATTCACTAGCACAGATACGCAGTATTTT.

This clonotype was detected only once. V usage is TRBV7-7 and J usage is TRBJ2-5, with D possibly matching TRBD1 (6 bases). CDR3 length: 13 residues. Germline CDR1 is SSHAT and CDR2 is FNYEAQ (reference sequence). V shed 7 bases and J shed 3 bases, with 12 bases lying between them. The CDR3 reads CASTKGGEETQYF. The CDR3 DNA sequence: TGTGCCAGCACCAAAGGGGGAGAAGAGACCCAGTACTTC.

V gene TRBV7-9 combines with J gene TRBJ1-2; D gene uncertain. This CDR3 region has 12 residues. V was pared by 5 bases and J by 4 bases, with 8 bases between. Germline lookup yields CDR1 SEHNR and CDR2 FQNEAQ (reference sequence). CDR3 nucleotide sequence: TGTGCCAGCAGCCCAAGGACCTATGGCTACACCTTC. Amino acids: CASSPRTYGYTF.

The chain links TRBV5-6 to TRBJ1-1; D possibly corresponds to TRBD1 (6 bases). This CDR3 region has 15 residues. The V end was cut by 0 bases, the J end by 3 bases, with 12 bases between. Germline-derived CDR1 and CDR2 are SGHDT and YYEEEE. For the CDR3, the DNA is TGTGCCAGCAGCTTGGCCCCTACAGGGTACACTGAAGCTTTCTTT. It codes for CASSLAPTGYTEAFF.

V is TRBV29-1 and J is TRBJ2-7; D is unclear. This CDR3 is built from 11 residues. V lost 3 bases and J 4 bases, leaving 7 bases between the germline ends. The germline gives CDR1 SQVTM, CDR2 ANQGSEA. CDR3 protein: CSVEGSYEQYF. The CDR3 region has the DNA TGCAGCGTTGAGGGGTCGTACGAGCAGTACTTC.

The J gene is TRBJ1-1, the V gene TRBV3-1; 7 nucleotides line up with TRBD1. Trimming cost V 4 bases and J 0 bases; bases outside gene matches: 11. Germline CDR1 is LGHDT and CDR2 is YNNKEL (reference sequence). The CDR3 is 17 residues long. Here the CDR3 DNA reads TGTGCCAGCAGCCCAAGCGGCACAGGGGACATGAACACTGAAGCTTTCTTT. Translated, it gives CASSPSGTGDMNTEAFF.

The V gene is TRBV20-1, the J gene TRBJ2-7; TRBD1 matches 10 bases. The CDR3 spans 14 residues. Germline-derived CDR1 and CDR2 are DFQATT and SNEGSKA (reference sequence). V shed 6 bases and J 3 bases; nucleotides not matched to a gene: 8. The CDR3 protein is CSASTWDRGYEQYF. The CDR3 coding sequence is TGCAGTGCGTCAACGTGGGACAGGGGCTACGAGCAGTACTTC.

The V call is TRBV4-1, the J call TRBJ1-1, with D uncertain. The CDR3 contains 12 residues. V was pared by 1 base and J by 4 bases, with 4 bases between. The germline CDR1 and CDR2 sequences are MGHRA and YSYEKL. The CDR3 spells CASSQVGTEAFF. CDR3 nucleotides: TGCGCCAGCAGCCAAGTGGGCACTGAAGCTTTCTTT.

For the CDR3, the DNA is TGTGCCTGGAGTCCAGGCCGAGGCTACACCTTC. It yields the protein CAWSPGRGYTF. The rearrangement joins TRBV30 to TRBJ1-2; D gene uncertain. Germline V gene sequence: CDR1 GTSNPN, CDR2 SVGIG (reference sequence). The V gene lost 2 bases and the J gene lost 8 bases, with 9 bases spanning the gap. This CDR3 has 11 residues.

The CDR3 loop is CASSQWGTVNTGELFF. CDR3 DNA: TGTGCCAGCAGCCAATGGGGGACAGTAAACACCGGGGAGCTGTTTTTT. V usage is TRBV14 and J usage is TRBJ2-2; 7 bases map to TRBD1. The CDR3 is 16 amino acids. From germline, CDR1 is SGHDN and CDR2 FVKESK. V shed 2 bases and J 2 bases; nucleotides not matched to a gene: 5.

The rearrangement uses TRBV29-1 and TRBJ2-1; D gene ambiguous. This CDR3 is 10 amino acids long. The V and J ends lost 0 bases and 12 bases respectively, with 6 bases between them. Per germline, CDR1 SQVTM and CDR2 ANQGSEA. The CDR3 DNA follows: TGCAGCGTTGAAGAGCCTCCGCAGTTCTTC. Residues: CSVEEPPQFF.

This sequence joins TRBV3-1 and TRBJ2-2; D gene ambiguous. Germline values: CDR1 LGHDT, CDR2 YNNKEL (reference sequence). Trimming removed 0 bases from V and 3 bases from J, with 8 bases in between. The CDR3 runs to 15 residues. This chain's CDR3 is CASSQETADTGELFF. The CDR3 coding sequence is TGTGCCAGCAGCCAAGAGACGGCGGACACCGGGGAGCTGTTTTTT.

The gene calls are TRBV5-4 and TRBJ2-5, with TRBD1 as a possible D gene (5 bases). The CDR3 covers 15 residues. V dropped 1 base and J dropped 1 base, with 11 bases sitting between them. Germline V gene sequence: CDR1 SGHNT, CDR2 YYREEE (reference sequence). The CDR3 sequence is CASSLWGLGQETQYF. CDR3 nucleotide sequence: TGTGCCAGCAGCTTGTGGGGCCTAGGCCAAGAGACCCAGTACTTC.

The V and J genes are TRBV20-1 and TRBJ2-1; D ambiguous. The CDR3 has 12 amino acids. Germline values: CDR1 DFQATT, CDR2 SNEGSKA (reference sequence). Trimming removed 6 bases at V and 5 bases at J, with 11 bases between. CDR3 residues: CSAPDTDNEQFF. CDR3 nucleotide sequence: TGCAGTGCCCCCGATACCGACAATGAGCAGTTCTTC.

CDR3 in amino acids: CASSLFPGGDGYTF. Written as DNA, the CDR3 is TGTGCCAGCAGTTTATTTCCAGGGGGGGATGGCTACACCTTC. The V and J genes are TRBV27 and TRBJ1-2, with 7 bases that match TRBD1. CDR1 is MNHEY, CDR2 SMNVEV, per germline (reference sequence). The CDR3 covers 14 residues. V was pared by 1 base and J by 6 bases, with 5 bases of the junction left unmatched.

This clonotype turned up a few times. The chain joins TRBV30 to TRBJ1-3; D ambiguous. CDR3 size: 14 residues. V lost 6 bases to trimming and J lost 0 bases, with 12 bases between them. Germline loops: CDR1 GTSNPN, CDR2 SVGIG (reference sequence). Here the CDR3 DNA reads TGTGCCTGCGGGTGGGCGAGCTCTGGAAACACCATATATTTT. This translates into CACGWASSGNTIYF.

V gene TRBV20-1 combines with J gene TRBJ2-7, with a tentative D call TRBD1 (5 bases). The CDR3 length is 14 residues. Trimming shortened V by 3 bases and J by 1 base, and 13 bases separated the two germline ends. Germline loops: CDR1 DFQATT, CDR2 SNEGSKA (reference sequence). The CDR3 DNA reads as TGCAGTGCTAGGTGGGGCAAAGGGTCCTACGAGCAGTACTTC. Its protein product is CSARWGKGSYEQYF.

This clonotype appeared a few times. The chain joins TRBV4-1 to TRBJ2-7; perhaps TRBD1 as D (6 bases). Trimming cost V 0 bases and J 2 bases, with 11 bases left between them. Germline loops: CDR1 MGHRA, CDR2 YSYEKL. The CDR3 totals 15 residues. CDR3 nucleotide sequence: TGCGCCAGCAGCCAAGAGGTCCAGGGGACCTACGAGCAGTACTTC. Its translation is CASSQEVQGTYEQYF.

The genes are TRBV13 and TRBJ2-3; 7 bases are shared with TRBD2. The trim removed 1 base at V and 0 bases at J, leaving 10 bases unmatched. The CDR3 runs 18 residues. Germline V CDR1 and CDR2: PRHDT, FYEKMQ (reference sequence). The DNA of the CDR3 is TGTGCCAGCAGCTTAGCAGCGGGGCGATCCACTAGCACAGATACGCAGTATTTT. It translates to CASSLAAGRSTSTDTQYF.

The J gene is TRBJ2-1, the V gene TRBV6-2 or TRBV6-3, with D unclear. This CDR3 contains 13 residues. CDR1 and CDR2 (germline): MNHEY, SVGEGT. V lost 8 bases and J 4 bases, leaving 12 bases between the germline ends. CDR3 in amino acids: CASSIGHYNEQFF. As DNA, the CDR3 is TGTGCCAGCTCTATCGGGCATTACAATGAGCAGTTCTTC.

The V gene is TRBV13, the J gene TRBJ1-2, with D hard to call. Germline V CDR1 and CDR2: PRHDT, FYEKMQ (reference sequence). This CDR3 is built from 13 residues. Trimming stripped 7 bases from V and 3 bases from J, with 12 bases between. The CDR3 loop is CASTEARYYGYTF. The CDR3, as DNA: TGTGCCAGCACCGAGGCAAGATACTATGGCTACACCTTC.

The CDR3 loop is CASSIERDGEAFF. The CDR3 DNA reads as TGTGCCAGTAGTATAGAGAGGGACGGGGAAGCTTTCTTT. The chain couples TRBV19 to TRBJ1-1, with D perhaps TRBD1 (5 bases). The V and J ends lost 0 bases and 8 bases respectively, with 10 bases between them. Germline CDR1 LNHDA, CDR2 SQIVND (reference sequence). The length of the CDR3 is 13 residues.

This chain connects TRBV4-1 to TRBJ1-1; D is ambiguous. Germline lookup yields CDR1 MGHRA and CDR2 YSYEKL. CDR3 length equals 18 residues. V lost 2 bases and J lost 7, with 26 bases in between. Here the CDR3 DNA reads TGCGCCAGCAGCCAACTCGGATACAAGGTTGGGCAGCCAGATGAAGCTTTCTTT. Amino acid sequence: CASSQLGYKVGQPDEAFF.

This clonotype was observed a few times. DNA for the CDR3: TGTGCCAGCAGCTTTGGTTCCGGGGGCTTCACCGGGGAGCTGTTTTTT. It yields the protein CASSFGSGGFTGELFF. The chain has TRBV5-6 and TRBJ2-2; D may correspond to TRBD1 or TRBD2 (6 bases each). The length of the CDR3 is 16 residues. V lost 2 bases and J 4 bases, leaving 15 bases between the germline ends. Germline values: CDR1 SGHDT, CDR2 YYEEEE.

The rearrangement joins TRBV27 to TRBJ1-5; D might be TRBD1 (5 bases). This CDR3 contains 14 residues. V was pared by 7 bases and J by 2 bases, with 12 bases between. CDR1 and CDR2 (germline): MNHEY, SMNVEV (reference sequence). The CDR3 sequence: CASTVQGGNQPQHF. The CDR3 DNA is TGTGCCAGCACCGTGCAGGGCGGCAATCAGCCCCAGCATTTT.

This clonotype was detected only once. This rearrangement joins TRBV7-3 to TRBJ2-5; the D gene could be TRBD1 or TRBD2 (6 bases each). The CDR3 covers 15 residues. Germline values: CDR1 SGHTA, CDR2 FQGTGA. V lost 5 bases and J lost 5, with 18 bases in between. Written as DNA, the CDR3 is TGTGCCAGCAGCCCTAAAGATAGGGGGAGGGAGACCCAGTACTTC. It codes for CASSPKDRGRETQYF.

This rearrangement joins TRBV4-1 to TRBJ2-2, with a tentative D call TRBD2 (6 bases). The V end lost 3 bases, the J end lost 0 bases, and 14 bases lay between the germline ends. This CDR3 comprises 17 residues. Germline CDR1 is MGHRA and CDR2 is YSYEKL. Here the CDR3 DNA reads TGCGCCAGCAGCCAGGGGGATGGAGGGGCGAACACCGGGGAGCTGTTTTTT. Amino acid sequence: CASSQGDGGANTGELFF.

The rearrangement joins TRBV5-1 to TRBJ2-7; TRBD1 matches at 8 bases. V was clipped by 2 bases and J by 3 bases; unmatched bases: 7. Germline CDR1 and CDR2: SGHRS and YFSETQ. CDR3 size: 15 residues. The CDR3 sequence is CASSFSGTGGYEQYF. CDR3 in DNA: TGCGCCAGCAGCTTCTCCGGGACAGGTGGCTACGAGCAGTACTTC.

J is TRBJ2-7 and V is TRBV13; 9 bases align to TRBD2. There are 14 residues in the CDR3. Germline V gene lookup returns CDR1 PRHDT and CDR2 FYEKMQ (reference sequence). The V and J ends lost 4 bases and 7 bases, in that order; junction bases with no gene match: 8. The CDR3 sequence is CASSSGTSYWEQYF. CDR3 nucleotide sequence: TGTGCCAGCAGCTCCGGGACTAGCTATTGGGAGCAGTACTTC.